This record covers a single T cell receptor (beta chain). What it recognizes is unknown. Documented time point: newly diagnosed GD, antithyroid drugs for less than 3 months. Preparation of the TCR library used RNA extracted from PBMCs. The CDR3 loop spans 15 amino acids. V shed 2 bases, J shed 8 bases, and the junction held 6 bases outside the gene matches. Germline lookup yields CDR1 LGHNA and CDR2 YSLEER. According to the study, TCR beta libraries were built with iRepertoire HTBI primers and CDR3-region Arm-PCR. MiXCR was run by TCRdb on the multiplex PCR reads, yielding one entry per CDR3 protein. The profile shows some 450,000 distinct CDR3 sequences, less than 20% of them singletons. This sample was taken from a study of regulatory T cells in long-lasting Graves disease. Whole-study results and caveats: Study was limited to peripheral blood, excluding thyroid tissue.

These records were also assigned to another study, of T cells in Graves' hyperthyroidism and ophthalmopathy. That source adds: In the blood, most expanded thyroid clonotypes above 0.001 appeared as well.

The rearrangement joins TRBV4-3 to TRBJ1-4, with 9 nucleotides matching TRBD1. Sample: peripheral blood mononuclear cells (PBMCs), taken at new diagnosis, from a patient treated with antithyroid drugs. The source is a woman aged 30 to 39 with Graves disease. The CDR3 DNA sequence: TGCGCCAGCAGCCAACCGGGACAGGGCCGGGAAAAACTGTTTTTT. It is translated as CASSQPGQGREKLFF.